This T cell receptor beta chain appears in the sequencing data of a study of cytomegalovirus exposure and HLA in healthy donors. 13 Jbeta primers and 60 Vbeta primers were used for the PCR. The method was immunoSEQ multiplex PCR; TCRdb's version includes in-frame clones alone and lacks a portion of them. The sample consists of around 90,000 clones, around three fifths of them appearing once. This CDR3 region has 16 residues. Looked up from germline, CDR1 is SGHRS and CDR2 is YFSETQ. The junction had 7 bases not matched to a gene; V was cut back by 2 bases and J by 1 base. Sequencing input: PBMCs. This clonotype was sampled from a boy aged 5-17 years in good health and CMV-seropositive. This sequence joins TRBV5-1 and TRBJ1-1; TRBD1 agrees at 8 bases. The CDR3 is CASSFQPDRENTEAFF. The CDR3 region has the DNA TGCGCCAGCAGCTTTCAACCGGACAGGGAGAACACTGAAGCTTTCTTT.